The 24 T cell receptor beta chains presented below share a single source sample, sequenced in a study of blood T cell repertoires in COVID-19. Profiled with immunoSEQ multiplex PCR; TCRdb holds only in-frame clones, not every one. The repertoire holds 150,000 to 200,000 clones, with approximately 86% as singletons. Source material: peripheral blood. The receptor source for this set is a man aged 18-30 years with acute or convalescent COVID-19.

DNA of the CDR3: TGTGCCAGCAGTTGGGCGGGGGGAACCTACGAGCAGTACTTC. Protein: CASSWAGGTYEQYF. The rearrangement links TRBV27 to TRBJ2-7; 8 bases align to TRBD2. This CDR3 region has 14 residues. The germline V gene has CDR1 MNHEY and CDR2 SMNVEV (reference sequence). With 4 bases clipped from V and 2 bases from J, the junction kept 4 bases outside the gene matches.

This clone was seen once. The rearrangement joins TRBV3-1 (or the pseudogene TRBV3-2) to TRBJ1-3, with TRBD1 as a possible D gene (5 bases). CDR1 LGHDT and CDR2 YNNKEL come from the germline V gene (reference sequence). The CDR3 is 15 residues long. V was trimmed by 5 bases and J by 2 bases, leaving 13 bases between them. The CDR3 is CASSSRVVTGNTIYF. For the CDR3, the DNA is TGTGCCAGCAGCAGCAGGGTTGTTACTGGAAACACCATATATTTT.

This chain uses TRBV28 with TRBJ2-7; 9 positions match TRBD1. The junction had 14 bases not matched to a gene; V was cut back by 1 base and J by 1 base. Germline-derived CDR1 and CDR2 are MDHEN and SYDVKM. The CDR3 runs to 19 residues. The CDR3 protein is CASSLSKLTRTGDSYEQYV. CDR3 sequence (DNA): TGTGCCAGCAGTTTATCCAAGTTGACCCGGACAGGGGATTCCTACGAGCAGTACGTC.

This chain connects TRBV28 to TRBJ1-3; maybe TRBD1 (6 bases). V was clipped by 4 bases and J by 6 bases, with 13 bases between them. This CDR3 region has 14 residues. The germline gives CDR1 MDHEN, CDR2 SYDVKM. CDR3 sequence (DNA): TGTGCCAGCAGTTCCGACGACAGGCTAAACACCATATATTTT. Translated, it gives CASSSDDRLNTIYF.

This rearrangement joins TRBV5-6 to TRBJ1-5, with D unresolved. V lost 0 bases to trimming and J lost 4 bases, with 11 bases between them. This CDR3 has 15 residues. In germline, CDR1 is SGHDT, CDR2 YYEEEE. The CDR3: CASSLGHFRNQPQHF. The CDR3 DNA reads TGTGCCAGCAGCTTGGGACACTTTAGGAATCAGCCCCAGCATTTT.

Here the CDR3 DNA reads TGTGCCAGCAGCCGTGTCGGGGTGGAGAGGGAGACCCAGTACTTC. It codes for CASSRVGVERETQYF. The genes are TRBV7-9 and TRBJ2-5, with D possibly matching TRBD2 (5 bases). This CDR3 spans 15 amino acids. The V and J ends lost 5 bases and 5 bases respectively, with 18 bases between them. CDR1 SEHNR and CDR2 FQNEAQ come from the germline V gene (reference sequence). Full variable domain (rest looked up from reference TRBV7-9 and TRBJ2-5): DTGVSQNPRHKITKRGQNVTFRCDPISEHNRLYWYRQTLGQGPEFLTYFQNEAQLEKSRLLSDRFSAERPKGSFSTLEIQRTEQGDSAMYLCASSRVGVERETQYFGPGTRLLVL.

The chain recombines TRBV10-1 with TRBJ1-1; D uncertain. Between the trimmed V and J ends, which lost 8 bases and 0 bases, there was a span of 10 bases. The germline CDR1 and CDR2 sequences are WNHNN and SYGVQD (reference sequence). CDR3 size: 13 residues. The CDR3 spells CASAAGMNTEAFF. CDR3 bases: TGCGCCAGCGCAGCGGGCATGAACACTGAAGCTTTCTTT.

The chain carries TRBV5-4 and TRBJ1-1, with a tentative D call TRBD1 (5 bases). Germline V lookup: CDR1 SGHNT, CDR2 YYREEE (reference sequence). The length of the CDR3 is 12 residues. Trimming left V 2 bases short and J 8 bases short, with 10 bases between. In nucleotides, the CDR3 is TGTGCCAGCAGCTTAACAGGATCAGAAGCTTTCTTT. This gives the protein CASSLTGSEAFF.

V usage is TRBV3-1 (or the pseudogene TRBV3-2) and J usage is TRBJ2-3; 8 bases line up with TRBD2. This CDR3 comprises 17 residues. V gave up 1 base and J gave up 2 bases; unmatched junction bases: 8. Germline CDR1 LGHDT, CDR2 YNNKEL (reference sequence). The CDR3 bases are TGTGCCAGCAGCCAAGGAACGAGCGGGGGATACACAGATACGCAGTATTTT. Translating gives CASSQGTSGGYTDTQYF.

J is TRBJ2-5 and V is TRBV7-9; D gene uncertain. CDR1 is SEHNR and CDR2 is FQNEAQ in the germline V gene (reference sequence). V lost 1 base and J 2 bases, leaving 14 bases between the germline ends. The CDR3 runs 16 residues. CDR3 loop: CASSLGVTQLQETQYF. The DNA for the CDR3 is TGTGCCAGCAGCTTAGGAGTAACCCAACTTCAAGAGACCCAGTACTTC. The complete variable domain, with remaining parts taken from reference TRBV7-9 and TRBJ2-5, reads DTGVSQNPRHKITKRGQNVTFRCDPISEHNRLYWYRQTLGQGPEFLTYFQNEAQLEKSRLLSDRFSAERPKGSFSTLEIQRTEQGDSAMYLCASSLGVTQLQETQYFGPGTRLLVL.

The genes are TRBV7-9 and TRBJ2-3; possible D gene TRBD2, 5 bases. The germline V and J ends were trimmed by 2 bases and 0 bases, with 9 bases remaining between them. The germline CDR1 and CDR2 sequences are SEHNR and FQNEAQ (reference sequence). The CDR3 consists of 15 residues. This CDR3 reads CASSLSGFSTDTQYF. CDR3 nucleotide sequence: TGTGCCAGCAGCTTAAGCGGTTTTAGCACAGATACGCAGTATTTT.

The rearrangement uses TRBV10-1 and TRBJ1-1; D perhaps matches TRBD1 (6 bases). Germline lookup yields CDR1 WNHNN and CDR2 SYGVQD (reference sequence). V was cut by 5 bases and J by 3 bases, with 10 bases left in between. The CDR3 is 13 residues long. CDR3 coding DNA: TGCGCCAGCAGTAAACAGGGCTACACTGAAGCTTTCTTT. Encoded protein: CASSKQGYTEAFF.

The chain couples TRBV9 to TRBJ2-1; 7 bases map to TRBD1. The germline CDR1 and CDR2 sequences are SGDLS and YYNGEE. The J segment lost 6 bases and the V segment lost 0 bases, leaving 0 bases of the junction unmatched. The CDR3 loop spans 13 amino acids. The CDR3 DNA reads as TGTGCCAGCAGCGTAGCAGGGGGCAATGAGCAGTTCTTC. Translating gives CASSVAGGNEQFF.

The chain's CDR3 is CASSPPAYSPLHF. The CDR3 DNA sequence: TGTGCCAGCTCACCACCGGCCTATTCACCCCTCCACTTT. The genes are TRBV18 and TRBJ1-6; no firm D call. Trimming left V 0 bases short and J 8 bases short, with 5 bases between. The CDR3 has 13 amino acids. The germline gives CDR1 KGHSH, CDR2 LQKENI.

V usage is TRBV2 and J usage is TRBJ2-5; perhaps TRBD1 as D (6 bases). The V and J ends lost 5 bases and 5 bases respectively, with 12 bases between them. CDR3 length: 13 residues. Germline CDR1 and CDR2: SNHLY and FYNNEI. CDR3 bases: TGTGCCAGCAGTAACAGGGACGGGGAGACCCAGTACTTC. It specifies CASSNRDGETQYF.

The chain is built from TRBV6-5 and TRBJ1-3; 7 bases match TRBD1. The CDR3 length is 15 residues. Unmatched junction bases numbered 8, after V lost 6 bases and J lost 3 bases. In germline, CDR1 is MNHEY, CDR2 SVGAGI. The CDR3 bases are TGTGCCAGCAGGCCGTCGAGGGGGCTTGGAAACACCATATATTTT. As protein: CASRPSRGLGNTIYF.

This clone has more than one count but fewer than ten. The chain couples TRBV9 to TRBJ1-2; TRBD1 aligns across 7 bases. The V gene end was trimmed by 0 bases and the J gene end by 4 bases; junction bases not matched to a gene: 12. Germline lookup yields CDR1 SGDLS and CDR2 YYNGEE. The CDR3 contains 17 residues. The CDR3: CASSVGGQIRTSYGYTF. The CDR3 DNA reads as TGTGCCAGCAGCGTAGGGGGACAGATTAGAACTTCCTATGGCTACACCTTC. The complete variable domain, with remaining parts taken from reference TRBV9 and TRBJ1-2, reads DSGVTQTPKHLITATGQRVTLRCSPRSGDLSVYWYQQSLDQGLQFLIQYYNGEERAKGNILERFSAQQFPDLHSELNLSSLELGDSALYFCASSVGGQIRTSYGYTFGSGTRLTVV.

The rearrangement uses TRBV7-9 and TRBJ1-3; 7 bases agree with TRBD1. The junction had 12 bases not matched to a gene; V was cut back by 6 bases and J by 4 bases. The CDR3 covers 16 residues. CDR1 SEHNR and CDR2 FQNEAQ come from the germline V gene (reference sequence). In DNA form, the CDR3 reads TGTGCCAGCAGAAGAACGGGAGGGACAGAAGGAAACACCATATATTTT. Its translation: CASRRTGGTEGNTIYF.

This chain joins TRBV28 and TRBJ1-2, with 12 bases fitting TRBD1. The CDR3 contains 15 residues. Germline-derived CDR1 and CDR2 are MDHEN and SYDVKM. J gave up 8 bases and V 1 base, and 5 bases lay outside the gene matches. For the CDR3, the DNA is TGTGCCAGCAGTTTATTCGGGGACAGGGGGCAGGGCTACACCTTC. Protein sequence: CASSLFGDRGQGYTF.

The V and J genes are TRBV14 and TRBJ2-7, with D possibly TRBD2 on 6 matching bases. Germline V CDR1 and CDR2: SGHDN, FVKESK. CDR3 length equals 15 residues. Trimming pared 0 bases from V and 3 bases from J, leaving 12 bases between. The CDR3: CASSQDPGLLYEQYV. CDR3 in DNA: TGTGCCAGCAGCCAAGATCCGGGACTTCTCTACGAGCAGTACGTC.

J is TRBJ2-7 and V is TRBV30, with TRBD2 matching 13 bases. The CDR3 runs to 15 residues. Per germline, CDR1 GTSNPN and CDR2 SVGIG (reference sequence). Unmatched junction bases numbered 3, after V lost 3 bases and J lost 1 base. The CDR3 here is CAWRGGLAGSYEQYF. The CDR3 DNA sequence: TGTGCCTGGAGGGGGGGACTAGCGGGGTCCTACGAGCAGTACTTC.

V gene TRBV7-2 combines with J gene TRBJ2-7; a possible D gene is TRBD1 (6 bases). This CDR3 contains 14 residues. V was shortened by 6 bases and J by 2 bases, with 14 bases between the two germline ends. Germline CDR1 reads SGHTA; CDR2 reads FQGNSA. The CDR3 nucleotides are TGTGCCAGCAGTTACCCGGGACACCCCTACGAGCAGTACTTC. The encoded protein is CASSYPGHPYEQYF.

The chain's CDR3 is CASSAATGGQETQYF. The CDR3 DNA follows: TGTGCCAGCAGCGCAGCGACGGGGGGCCAAGAGACCCAGTACTTC. The chain has TRBV9 and TRBJ2-5; 7 bases align to TRBD2. Germline CDR1 and CDR2: SGDLS and YYNGEE. V gave up 3 bases and J gave up 1 base; unmatched junction bases: 6. CDR3 length: 15 amino acids.

The rearrangement uses TRBV30 and TRBJ1-4; no firm D call. Germline V gene sequence: CDR1 GTSNPN, CDR2 SVGIG (reference sequence). The CDR3 contains 14 residues. V was shortened by 0 bases and J by 6 bases, with 11 bases between the two germline ends. CDR3 nucleotide sequence: TGTGCCTGGAGTGTCCGACGGGTTGATGAAAAACTGTTTTTT. Translating gives CAWSVRRVDEKLFF. Filled out from reference TRBV30 and TRBJ1-4, the complete variable domain reads SQTIHQWPATLVQPVGSPLSLECTVEGTSNPNLYWYRQAAGRGLQLLFYSVGIGQISSEVPQNLSASRPQDRQFILSSKKLLLSDSGFYLCAWSVRRVDEKLFFGSGTQLSVL.